This T cell receptor (beta chain) comes out of a study of Ad26.COV2.S vaccination and SARS-CoV-2 variants. Produced via immunoSEQ multiplex PCR; TCRdb's table is partial and in-frame only. Altogether a few hundred thousand clones are present, 87% being singletons, with the ten largest covering about 3%. This sample's treatment: some 19 received Ad26.COV2.S at low or high dose, single or two shots; about 5 received placebo; per-sample allocation not given. Samples were taken on day 63 after the first vaccine or placebo injection. It was Wuhan-strain SARS-CoV-2 spike that the Ad26 vaccine vector expressed. Broader study findings: Spike-specific TCR breadth ran higher among vaccine recipients than placebo recipients. Breadth measured for non-spike TCRs was similar across vaccine and placebo recipients. A substantial breadth of spike-specific CD8+ and CD4+ T cell responses after vaccination has been reported.

The CDR3 runs 15 residues. Germline V CDR1 and CDR2: MNHEY, SVGAGI. V shed 5 bases and J shed 4 bases, with 17 bases lying between them. A word on this clone: The antigen remains undetermined.

The clonotype originates from a person between 18 and 65 years old who received the Ad26.COV2.S COVID-19 vaccine or a placebo. Sequencing was performed on peripheral blood, taken in a trial of Ad26.COV2.S vaccine versus placebo. This chain links TRBV6-5 with TRBJ1-1; weak D call: TRBD1 (5 bases). The CDR3 sequence is CASSPGAGISTEAFF. The CDR3 DNA sequence: TGTGCCAGCAGTCCCGGAGCAGGGATAAGCACTGAAGCTTTCTTT.